The clone carrying this TCR beta chain occurred a few times. Methods used by the authors: Reference gene primer amplification in the assay estimated nucleated cell counts. Repertoires were generated with immunoSEQ multiplex PCR, while TCRdb's copy carries only in-frame clones and drops some. That table is the source of V, J and clone size, and D and trimming were worked out from the DNA. The profile shows 100,000 to 120,000 clones, about 80% of them singletons. The sample comes from a study of blood T cell repertoires in COVID-19. Study in general: Samples taken during acute and convalescent COVID-19 were collected in the United States, Italy and Spain. PBMCs, B-cell-depleted T cells, or T cells were the source of the cDNA or gDNA that made up the material.

Trimming cost V 8 bases and J 1 base; bases outside gene matches: 5. This CDR3 has 15 residues. CDR1 is MNHEY, CDR2 SMNVEV, per germline (reference sequence). Material for sequencing was peripheral blood. This TCR was recovered from a woman older than 75 with active or convalescent COVID-19. The chain combines TRBV27 with TRBJ2-7; 13 bases fit TRBD2. As DNA, the CDR3 is TGTGCCAGCGGAGGACTAGCGGGAGAGTCCTACGAGCAGTACTTC. Protein: CASGGLAGESYEQYF.